These T cell receptor beta chains were read from a single sample in a study of T cells in Graves' hyperthyroidism and ophthalmopathy. TCRdb itself ran the multiplex PCR reads through MiXCR, one entry per CDR3 protein. The sample holds some 300,000 distinct CDR3 sequences; roughly 20% are singletons and the top ten take less than 40%. The sequencing sample was made of blood. These receptors were taken from a man aged 45-65 years with Graves' ophthalmopathy. CDR3s include the opening cysteine and the closing phenylalanine or tryptophan. A D gene is named only where the DNA matches it firmly. Some rows mark clone size as missing; the rest say once, few, many or name a class of expanded clone.

j_gene	d_gene	abundance	v_gene	CDR3nt	CDR3aa
TRBJ1-2	.	.	TRBV20-1	TGCAGTGCTAGAGATCGCATTACTAACTATGGCTACACCTTC	CSARDRITNYGYTF
TRBJ1-2	.	few	TRBV5-1	TGCGCCAGCAGCCTGGATTTGCTGGGGGCTAACTATGGCTACACCTTC	CASSLDLLGANYGYTF
TRBJ2-5	.	.	TRBV9	TGTGCCAGCAGCGTAGCGGGGGCCGGGGGAGAGACCCAGTACTTC	CASSVAGAGGETQYF
TRBJ2-3	.	many	TRBV20-1	TGCAGTGCCCTCCCGGCGGATACGCAGTATTTT	CSALPADTQYF
TRBJ1-2	TRBD1	few	TRBV12-3/TRBV12-4	TGTGCCAGCAGCCCTGCGGCAGGGGGAATCCTCACCTTC	CASSPAAGGILTF
TRBJ2-3	TRBD2	.	TRBV9	TGTGCCAGCAGCGTAGGGACTAGCGGGAGTGGCGCAGATACGCAGTATTTT	CASSVGTSGSGADTQYF
TRBJ1-1	.	many	TRBV6-5	TGTGCCAGCAGTTACAGTCGTAGACAGCCCACTGAAGCTTTCTTT	CASSYSRRQPTEAFF
TRBJ2-7	.	many	TRBV20-1	TGCAGTGCTCGGAGCGGCCCCTACGAGCAGTACTTC	CSARSGPYEQYF
TRBJ2-7	TRBD2	few	TRBV6-1	TGTGCCAGCCGGACTAGTGCCTACGAGCAGTACTTC	CASRTSAYEQYF
TRBJ2-5	TRBD1	few	TRBV5-1	TGCGCCAGCAGCCCCACAGGGGGCGAGGGGGAGACCCAGTACTTC	CASSPTGGEGETQYF
TRBJ1-3	.	.	TRBV20-1	TGCAGTGTGTTTGGGGGGCTCTCCTCTGGAAACACCATATATTTT	CSVFGGLSSGNTIYF
TRBJ2-7	TRBD2	.	TRBV28	TGTGCCAGCAGTTTACCGACTAGCGGGAGCTACGAGCAGTACTTC	CASSLPTSGSYEQYF
TRBJ2-2	TRBD1	.	TRBV6-1	TGTGCCAGCAGTCCTCAGACAGGGTTGAGGGAGCTGTTTTTT	CASSPQTGLRELFF
TRBJ1-2	.	many	TRBV27	TGTGCCAGCAGCGACCCACCGGGAGGCTACACCTTC	CASSDPPGGYTF
TRBJ1-1	.	few	TRBV7-9	TGTGCCAGCAGCTTAAATTCCGGCGCTGAAGCTTTCTTT	CASSLNSGAEAFF
TRBJ1-4	.	.	TRBV6-1	TGTGCCAGCAGTGACCGGGCCGAGGAAAAACTGTTTTTT	CASSDRAEEKLFF
TRBJ2-2	TRBD2	few	TRBV18	TGTGCCAGCTCACCAACTAGCGGATTCACCGGGGAGCTGTTTTTT	CASSPTSGFTGELFF
TRBJ1-3	TRBD1	.	TRBV12-3/TRBV12-4	TGTGCCAGCAGTCGTTCCAGGGGGGGAAACACCATATATTTT	CASSRSRGGNTIYF
TRBJ1-1	TRBD1	.	TRBV5-6	TGTGCCAGCAGCCTGCCCGACAGGGGATCGCCTTTCTTT	CASSLPDRGSPFF
TRBJ1-3	.	.	TRBV19	TGTGCCAGTAGTGCGCTCAGCGGAAACACCATATATTTT	CASSALSGNTIYF
TRBJ2-7	TRBD2	many	TRBV20-1	TGCAGTGCTAGAGACTCCGGGACTAGCAGTTACGAGCAGTACTTC	CSARDSGTSSYEQYF
TRBJ2-2	.	.	TRBV24-1	TGTGCCACCAGTGACCACAGACGCACCGGGGAGCTGTTTTTT	CATSDHRRTGELFF
TRBJ2-7	TRBD2	many	TRBV20-1	TGCAGTGCTGGGACTAGCGGATTTGGAGGCTACGAGCAGTACTTC	CSAGTSGFGGYEQYF
TRBJ2-1	.	many	TRBV7-9	TGTGCCAGCAGCCCAGATTATAGGGGGACTTCGGGGTCCAATGAGCAGTTCTTC	CASSPDYRGTSGSNEQFF
TRBJ1-4	TRBD1	few	TRBV24-1	TGTGCCACCAGTGACCCGAGGGACAGGGGAAATGAAAAACTGTTTTTT	CATSDPRDRGNEKLFF
TRBJ2-1	TRBD1	many	TRBV6-2/TRBV6-3	TGTGCCAGCAGTTTCCGGGGGACAGGGGGCGGTGAGCAGTTCTTC	CASSFRGTGGGEQFF
TRBJ2-5	TRBD1	few	TRBV5-1	TGCGCCAGCAGCTTGACGGGAGGACAGGGGGGAGAGACCCAGTACTTC	CASSLTGGQGGETQYF
TRBJ2-6	.	.	TRBV6-1	TGTGCCAGTTCCCGGGAGTCACGTGGGGCCAACGTCCTGACTTTC	CASSRESRGANVLTF
TRBJ2-3	TRBD2	many	TRBV2	TGTGCCAGCACCTCCGGGACTAGCGAAGCAGATACGCAGTATTTT	CASTSGTSEADTQYF
TRBJ2-7	.	.	TRBV6-2/TRBV6-3	TGTGCCAGCAAAAATGAGGGTCCCTACGAGCAGTACTTC	CASKNEGPYEQYF
TRBJ2-2	TRBD2	once	TRBV10-3	TGTGCCATCAGTGATTCAGCGGGAGGGCCGGGGGAGCTGTTTTTT	CAISDSAGGPGELFF
TRBJ1-2	.	.	TRBV12-3/TRBV12-4	TGTGCCAGCAGTTTTAGGGACTTGGGCCCTTATGGCTACACCTTC	CASSFRDLGPYGYTF
TRBJ2-1	TRBD2	.	TRBV3-1	TGTGCCAGCAGACCAGGGACTAGCCTGATGCATGAGCAGTTCTTC	CASRPGTSLMHEQFF
TRBJ2-1	TRBD2	.	TRBV2	TGTGCCAGCACTCCGGGACTAGCGGGAGGGCGGAGCTCCTACAATGAGCAGTTCTTC	CASTPGLAGGRSSYNEQFF
TRBJ2-1	TRBD1	many	TRBV27	TGTGCCAGCAGTTTATCCCGGACAGGGGGCCATGAGCAGTTCTTC	CASSLSRTGGHEQFF
TRBJ1-2	.	.	TRBV27	TGTGCCAGCAGTTTATCGGTCACGGGGGGCAGGTGGGGCTACACCTTC	CASSLSVTGGRWGYTF
TRBJ2-1	.	few	TRBV20-1	TGCAGTGCCGAGGTCCCTGGAAAGAACAATGAGCAGTTCTTC	CSAEVPGKNNEQFF
TRBJ1-3	.	many	TRBV28	TGTGCCAGCAGTTTATCCATAACAGGGTCCGGAAACACCATATATTTT	CASSLSITGSGNTIYF
TRBJ2-7	.	.	TRBV20-1	TGCAGTGCTCGTTTTGGGTACGAGCAGTACTTC	CSARFGYEQYF
TRBJ2-5	TRBD2	many	TRBV29-1	TGCAGCGTTTCCGGACTAGCGGGAGTAGAGACCCAGTACTTC	CSVSGLAGVETQYF
TRBJ2-2	TRBD2	.	TRBV5-1	TGCGCCAGCAGCGGGGGAGGGACCACCGGGGAGCTGTTTTTT	CASSGGGTTGELFF
TRBJ2-1	.	many	TRBV28	TGTGCCAGCAGTCTTTCCCCTAGGGGTGAGCAGTTCTTC	CASSLSPRGEQFF
TRBJ2-5	.	once	TRBV4-2	TGTGCCAGCAGCCAAGAGATGAACAACCAAGAGACCCAGTACTTC	CASSQEMNNQETQYF
TRBJ1-5	TRBD1	many	TRBV6-1	TGTGCCACCGGACAGGAATACAATCAGCCCCAGCATTTT	CATGQEYNQPQHF
TRBJ2-7	.	.	TRBV20-1	TGCAGTGCTAGACCCTTGGAGGGAATCTACGAGCAGTACTTC	CSARPLEGIYEQYF
TRBJ2-6	TRBD1	.	TRBV9	TGTGCCAGCAGCGTAGCTAAGGGGGCCCCTGGGGCCAACGTCCTGACTTTC	CASSVAKGAPGANVLTF
TRBJ1-5	.	few	TRBV18	TGTGCCAGCTCACCGTCGATGCATCCATCCAATCAGCCCCAGCATTTT	CASSPSMHPSNQPQHF
TRBJ1-1	.	few	TRBV7-3	TGTGCCAGGGACCAATGGGCTGAAGCTTTCTTT	CARDQWAEAFF
TRBJ2-2	TRBD2	.	TRBV20-1	TGCAGTGCTAGTCGGACTAGCGGGGCCACCGGGGAGCTGTTTTTT	CSASRTSGATGELFF
TRBJ2-7	TRBD2	.	TRBV5-1	TGCGCCAGCAGCCCGACTAGCGGGAGCGGGTACGAGCAGTACTTC	CASSPTSGSGYEQYF
TRBJ1-3	.	few	TRBV6-5	TGTGCCAGCAGTTACTCACCCGCTGGAAACACCATATATTTT	CASSYSPAGNTIYF
TRBJ1-1	.	few	TRBV12-3/TRBV12-4	TGTGCCAGCAGTTTAGGGGCTGTTGAAGCTTTCTTT	CASSLGAVEAFF
TRBJ2-7	.	few	TRBV28	TGTGCCAGCAGTCGCCTCTCACCTTCGGAGAACGAGCAGTACTTC	CASSRLSPSENEQYF
TRBJ2-4	TRBD2	many	TRBV2	TGTGCCAGCGAGTCTAGCGGGACCGGCATTCAGTACTTC	CASESSGTGIQYF
TRBJ2-7	TRBD1	many	TRBV20-1	TGCAGTGCTAGACTACGAACAGGGGGGTCCTACGAGCAGTACTTC	CSARLRTGGSYEQYF
TRBJ2-1	TRBD2	few	TRBV6-1	TGTGCCAGCAGCCGCCTACGACTAGCGGGAGTTGGGAATGAGCAGTTCTTC	CASSRLRLAGVGNEQFF
TRBJ1-1	.	few	TRBV9	TGTGCCAGCAGTGAGAGGGGTGGCACTGAAGCTTTCTTT	CASSERGGTEAFF
TRBJ2-1	TRBD1	many	TRBV7-6	TGTGCCAGCAGCTTGGGACAGGGAAATGAGCAGTTCTTC	CASSLGQGNEQFF
TRBJ2-7	.	medium-sized	TRBV14	TGTGCCAGCAGCTTTGGAGGGAGCTCCTACGAGCAGTACTTC	CASSFGGSSYEQYF
TRBJ2-1	TRBD2	once	TRBV2	TGTGCCAACAGTGAAGCGTTAGCGGGAGGGCGGAGCTCCTACAATGAGCAGTTCTTC	CANSEALAGGRSSYNEQFF